This T cell receptor beta chain was profiled in a study of CD8+ T cells in alopecia areata. Following RNA extraction, reverse transcription yielded cDNA that acted as the sequencing template. Sequencing used immunoSEQ multiplex PCR; TCRdb keeps in-frame clones, though not all of them. The data show some 150,000 clones, 65% to 90% seen once. The germline gives CDR1 MGHRA, CDR2 YSYEKL. This CDR3 has 12 amino acids. Trimming removed 5 bases at V and 7 bases at J, with 9 bases between. Treatment given: oral pan-JAK inhibitor, 5-10 mg twice daily. Sequencing used CD8+ T cells sorted from blood, obtained at week 4, from a patient treated with tofacitinib. The chain combines TRBV4-1 with TRBJ2-1; no reliable D call. The sequence was collected from a human donor with alopecia areata. CDR3 bases: TGCGCCAGCAGCAATATAGGGAATGAGCAGTTCTTC. It yields the protein CASSNIGNEQFF.